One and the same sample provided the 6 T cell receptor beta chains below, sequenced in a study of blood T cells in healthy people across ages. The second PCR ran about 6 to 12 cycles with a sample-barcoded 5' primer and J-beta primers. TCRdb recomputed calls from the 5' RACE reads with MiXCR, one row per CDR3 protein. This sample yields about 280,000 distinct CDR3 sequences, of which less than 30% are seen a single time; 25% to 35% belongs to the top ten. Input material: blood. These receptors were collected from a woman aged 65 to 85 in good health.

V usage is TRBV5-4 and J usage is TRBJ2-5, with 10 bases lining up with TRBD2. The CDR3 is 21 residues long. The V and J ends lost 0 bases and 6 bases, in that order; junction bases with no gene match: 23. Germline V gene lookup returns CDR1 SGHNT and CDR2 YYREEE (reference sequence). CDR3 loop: CASSLAESSGRADLKVKTQYF. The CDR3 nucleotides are TGTGCCAGCAGCTTGGCCGAGTCGAGCGGGAGGGCAGATCTAAAGGTGAAGACCCAGTACTTC.

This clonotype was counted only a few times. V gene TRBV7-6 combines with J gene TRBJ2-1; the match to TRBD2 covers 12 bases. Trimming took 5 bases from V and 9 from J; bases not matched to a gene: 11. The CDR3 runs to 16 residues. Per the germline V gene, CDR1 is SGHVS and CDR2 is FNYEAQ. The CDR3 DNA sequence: TGTGCCAGCAGCCTACTAGCGGGAGGAAAAGCGGGTGAGCAGTTCTTC. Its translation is CASSLLAGGKAGEQFF.

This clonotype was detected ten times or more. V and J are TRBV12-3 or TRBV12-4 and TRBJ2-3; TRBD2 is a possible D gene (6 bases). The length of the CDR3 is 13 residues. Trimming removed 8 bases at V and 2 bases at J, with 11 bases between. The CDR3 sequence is CASSRRDTDTQYF. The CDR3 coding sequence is TGTGCCAGCTCGAGGAGGGACACAGATACGCAGTATTTT.

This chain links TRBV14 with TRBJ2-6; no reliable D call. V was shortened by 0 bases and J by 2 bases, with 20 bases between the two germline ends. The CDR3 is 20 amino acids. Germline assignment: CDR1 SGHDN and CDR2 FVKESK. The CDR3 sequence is CASSQEGSFPYRTGANVLTF. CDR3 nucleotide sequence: TGTGCCAGCAGCCAAGAGGGCAGTTTCCCGTACAGAACTGGGGCCAACGTCCTGACTTTC.

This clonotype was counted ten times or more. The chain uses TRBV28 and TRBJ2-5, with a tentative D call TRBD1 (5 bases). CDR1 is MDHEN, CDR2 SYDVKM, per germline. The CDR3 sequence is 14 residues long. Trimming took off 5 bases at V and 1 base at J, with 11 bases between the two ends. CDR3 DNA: TGTGCCAGCAGTACGCCCCAGGGCCAAGAGACCCAGTACTTC. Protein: CASSTPQGQETQYF.

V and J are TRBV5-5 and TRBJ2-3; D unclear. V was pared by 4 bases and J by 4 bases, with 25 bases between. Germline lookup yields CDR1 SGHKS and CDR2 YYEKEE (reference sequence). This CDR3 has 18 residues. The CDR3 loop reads CASSRGQGALLSADTQYF. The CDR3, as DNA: TGTGCCAGCAGCCGCGGCCAAGGAGCCTTACTGAGCGCAGATACGCAGTATTTT.